A selection of T cell receptor beta chains follows, all from one sample in a study of cytotoxic CD8 clonotypes in ibrutinib-treated CLL. Sequencing used immunoSEQ multiplex PCR; TCRdb keeps in-frame clones, though not all of them. The sample holds around 42,000 clones; about 69% are singletons and the top ten take roughly a fifth. The starting material was PBMCs, obtained after 24 months of ibrutinib treatment. These receptors were taken from a human donor with chronic lymphocytic leukemia. CDR3s include the opening cysteine and the closing phenylalanine or tryptophan. A D gene is named only where the DNA matches it firmly. The listing skips clone size in some rows; elsewhere it reads once, few, many or a size class.

CDR3 protein: CASSLVSGGQETQYF
CDR3 DNA: TGTGCCAGCAGCTTAGTTAGCGGGGGCCAAGAGACCCAGTACTTC
V gene: TRBV5-4
J gene: TRBJ2-5
D gene: TRBD2
clone size: .

CDR3 protein: CASSVAPANYGYTF
CDR3 DNA: TGTGCCAGCAGCGTAGCCCCGGCGAACTATGGCTACACCTTC
V gene: TRBV9
J gene: TRBJ1-2
D gene: .
clone size: .

CDR3 protein: CASSTTREGYEQYF
CDR3 DNA: TGTGCCAGTAGTACGACGCGGGAGGGCTACGAGCAGTACTTC
V gene: TRBV19
J gene: TRBJ2-7
D gene: TRBD2
clone size: few

CDR3 protein: CASSFLQGAEAFF
CDR3 DNA: TGCGCCAGCAGCTTCTTACAGGGGGCTGAAGCTTTCTTT
V gene: TRBV5-1
J gene: TRBJ1-1
D gene: TRBD1
clone size: .

CDR3 protein: CASSRGLAGLKNIQYF
CDR3 DNA: TGTGCCAGCAGCAGGGGACTAGCGGGACTTAAAAACATTCAGTACTTC
V gene: TRBV21-1
J gene: TRBJ2-4
D gene: .
clone size: .

CDR3 protein: CASSPGTSGGAYRKNIQYF
CDR3 DNA: TGCGCCAGCAGTCCAGGGACTAGCGGGGGGGCCTACCGTAAAAACATTCAGTACTTC
V gene: TRBV23-1
J gene: TRBJ2-4
D gene: TRBD2
clone size: .

CDR3 protein: CASHRGANQPQHF
CDR3 DNA: TGTGCCAGCCACAGGGGAGCCAATCAGCCCCAGCATTTT
V gene: TRBV19
J gene: TRBJ1-5
D gene: TRBD1
clone size: many

CDR3 protein: CASSPDMNTEAFF
CDR3 DNA: TGTGCCAGTAGCCCCGACATGAACACTGAAGCTTTCTTT
V gene: TRBV19
J gene: TRBJ1-1
D gene: .
clone size: .

CDR3 protein: CASSAGQGTNYGYTF
CDR3 DNA: TGTGCCAGTAGTGCGGGACAGGGGACTAACTATGGCTACACCTTC
V gene: TRBV19
J gene: TRBJ1-2
D gene: TRBD1
clone size: .

CDR3 protein: CASSTRLAGGYEQYF
CDR3 DNA: TGTGCCAGCAGCACCCGACTAGCGGGAGGGTACGAGCAGTACTTC
V gene: TRBV11-2
J gene: TRBJ2-7
D gene: TRBD2
clone size: .

CDR3 protein: CAWSSTLGSYGYTF
CDR3 DNA: TGTGCCTGGAGTTCTACCCTAGGGAGCTATGGCTACACCTTC
V gene: TRBV30
J gene: TRBJ1-2
D gene: .
clone size: .

CDR3 protein: CASSSQTGSTDTQYF
CDR3 DNA: TGTGCCAGCAGCTCCCAGACAGGGAGCACAGATACGCAGTATTTT
V gene: TRBV7-3
J gene: TRBJ2-3
D gene: TRBD1
clone size: .

CDR3 protein: CASKDRPYEQYF
CDR3 DNA: TGTGCCAGCAAGGATCGACCCTACGAGCAGTACTTC
V gene: TRBV2
J gene: TRBJ2-7
D gene: .
clone size: .

CDR3 protein: CASSGVIKETQYF
CDR3 DNA: TGTGCCAGCAGTGGGGTTATTAAAGAGACCCAGTACTTC
V gene: TRBV6-1
J gene: TRBJ2-5
D gene: .
clone size: .

CDR3 protein: CAWRQSGNTIYF
CDR3 DNA: TGTGCCTGGAGGCAGAGTGGAAACACCATATATTTT
V gene: TRBV30
J gene: TRBJ1-3
D gene: .
clone size: .

CDR3 protein: CASSSREGVYGYTF
CDR3 DNA: TGTGCCAGCAGTTCCAGGGAAGGCGTATATGGCTACACCTTC
V gene: TRBV27
J gene: TRBJ1-2
D gene: .
clone size: .

CDR3 protein: CASRGTALIQETQYF
CDR3 DNA: TGTGCCAGTAGGGGGACTGCCCTTATTCAAGAGACCCAGTACTTC
V gene: TRBV19
J gene: TRBJ2-5
D gene: .
clone size: .

CDR3 protein: CASTKRLFENTEAFF
CDR3 DNA: TGTGCCAGCACCAAACGATTATTTGAGAACACTGAAGCTTTCTTT
V gene: TRBV6-1
J gene: TRBJ1-1
D gene: .
clone size: .

CDR3 protein: CSVDGPNYGYTF
CDR3 DNA: TGCAGCGTTGATGGGCCTAACTATGGCTACACCTTC
V gene: TRBV29-1
J gene: TRBJ1-2
D gene: .
clone size: .

CDR3 protein: CASSIGSYEQYF
CDR3 DNA: TGTGCCAGTAGTATCGGCAGCTACGAGCAGTACTTC
V gene: TRBV19
J gene: TRBJ2-7
D gene: .
clone size: .

CDR3 protein: CASSHRRNTEAFF
CDR3 DNA: TGTGCCAGCAGCCACCGGCGGAACACTGAAGCTTTCTTT
V gene: TRBV7-2
J gene: TRBJ1-1
D gene: .
clone size: .

CDR3 protein: CASSAGTGAYEQYF
CDR3 DNA: TGTGCCAGCAGTGCCGGGACAGGGGCCTACGAGCAGTACTTC
V gene: TRBV2
J gene: TRBJ2-7
D gene: TRBD1
clone size: .

CDR3 protein: CASSFKETQYF
CDR3 DNA: TGTGCCAGCAGCTTTAAAGAGACCCAGTACTTC
V gene: TRBV7-9
J gene: TRBJ2-5
D gene: .
clone size: .

CDR3 protein: CASSPGTATGNTIYF
CDR3 DNA: TGTGCCAGCAGCCCCGGGACAGCCACTGGAAACACCATATATTTT
V gene: TRBV7-9
J gene: TRBJ1-3
D gene: TRBD1
clone size: .

CDR3 protein: CATTVRSLRGESYEQYF
CDR3 DNA: TGTGCCACCACAGTTCGGTCTTTGCGGGGGGAATCCTACGAGCAGTACTTC
V gene: TRBV6-7
J gene: TRBJ2-7
D gene: TRBD2
clone size: .

CDR3 protein: CASSLVEETQYF
CDR3 DNA: TGTGCCAGCTCACTCGTCGAAGAGACCCAGTACTTC
V gene: TRBV18
J gene: TRBJ2-5
D gene: .
clone size: few

CDR3 protein: CASSYSGEQYF
CDR3 DNA: TGTGCCAGCAGTTACTCGGGCGAGCAGTACTTC
V gene: TRBV6-5
J gene: TRBJ2-7
D gene: .
clone size: .

CDR3 protein: CASSFRPSSGLRWEGAYEQYF
CDR3 DNA: TGTGCCAGCAGTTTCAGACCCTCGTCCGGATTGCGATGGGAGGGAGCCTACGAGCAGTACTTC
V gene: TRBV27
J gene: TRBJ2-7
D gene: TRBD2
clone size: .

CDR3 protein: CASSSGGSLLPLHF
CDR3 DNA: TGTGCCAGCAGTTCAGGCGGGTCCCTTTTACCCCTCCACTTT
V gene: TRBV6-5
J gene: TRBJ1-6
D gene: .
clone size: .

CDR3 protein: CASSLALSPNEQFF
CDR3 DNA: TGTGCCAGCAGCTTAGCGCTATCTCCTAATGAGCAGTTCTTC
V gene: TRBV7-8
J gene: TRBJ2-1
D gene: .
clone size: once

CDR3 protein: CASSYSGQPQETQYF
CDR3 DNA: TGTGCCAGCAGTTACTCGGGTCAACCCCAAGAGACCCAGTACTTC
V gene: TRBV6-5
J gene: TRBJ2-5
D gene: .
clone size: .

CDR3 protein: CSAGQGEKLFF
CDR3 DNA: TGCAGTGCTGGACAAGGAGAAAAACTGTTTTTT
V gene: TRBV20-1
J gene: TRBJ1-4
D gene: .
clone size: .

CDR3 protein: CSVVFFDTKQFF
CDR3 DNA: TGCAGCGTTGTATTTTTTGATACGAAGCAGTTCTTC
V gene: TRBV29-1
J gene: TRBJ2-1
D gene: .
clone size: .

CDR3 protein: CASSLAREVYEQYF
CDR3 DNA: TGTGCCAGCAGCTTAGCACGGGAGGTCTACGAGCAGTACTTC
V gene: TRBV5-5
J gene: TRBJ2-7
D gene: TRBD2
clone size: .

CDR3 protein: CARSHRDHRHSNTGELFF
CDR3 DNA: TGTGCCAGAAGCCACCGGGACCACCGTCATTCAAACACCGGGGAGCTGTTTTTT
V gene: TRBV5-3
J gene: TRBJ2-2
D gene: .
clone size: medium-sized

CDR3 protein: CASSRGTAVYGYTF
CDR3 DNA: TGTGCCAGCAGCCGGGGGACTGCCGTCTATGGCTACACCTTC
V gene: TRBV7-3
J gene: TRBJ1-2
D gene: .
clone size: .

CDR3 protein: CASTRLAGANTGELFF
CDR3 DNA: TGTGCCAGTACACGACTAGCGGGCGCGAACACCGGGGAGCTGTTTTTT
V gene: TRBV19
J gene: TRBJ2-2
D gene: TRBD2
clone size: .

CDR3 protein: CASRAGSDSPLHF
CDR3 DNA: TGTGCCAGCAGGGCGGGGAGCGATTCACCCCTCCACTTT
V gene: TRBV6-1
J gene: TRBJ1-6
D gene: .
clone size: .

CDR3 protein: CASRRGQGGTEAFF
CDR3 DNA: TGTGCCAGCAGGAGAGGACAGGGGGGCACTGAAGCTTTCTTT
V gene: TRBV6-1
J gene: TRBJ1-1
D gene: TRBD1
clone size: .

CDR3 protein: CASRRRLSEEQYF
CDR3 DNA: TGTGCCAGCAGGAGGAGACTCAGTGAGGAGCAGTACTTC
V gene: TRBV6-1
J gene: TRBJ2-7
D gene: .
clone size: once

CDR3 protein: CASSFQGPGSYSYGYTF
CDR3 DNA: TGTGCCAGCAGTTTTCAAGGGCCGGGGAGTTACAGCTATGGCTACACCTTC
V gene: TRBV27
J gene: TRBJ1-2
D gene: .
clone size: .

CDR3 protein: CASSQGRQGDQPQHF
CDR3 DNA: TGCGCCAGCAGCCAAGGCCGACAGGGGGATCAGCCCCAGCATTTT
V gene: TRBV4-1
J gene: TRBJ1-5
D gene: TRBD1
clone size: .

CDR3 protein: CASSLWATSDYFTDTQYF
CDR3 DNA: TGTGCCAGCAGCTTGTGGGCAACTAGCGATTATTTCACAGATACGCAGTATTTT
V gene: TRBV7-6
J gene: TRBJ2-3
D gene: TRBD2
clone size: .

CDR3 protein: CASSPGTGRGTGELFF
CDR3 DNA: TGTGCCAGCAGCCCCGGGACAGGCCGGGGCACCGGGGAGCTGTTTTTT
V gene: TRBV7-8
J gene: TRBJ2-2
D gene: TRBD1
clone size: .

CDR3 protein: CASSIVWAGGIYGYTF
CDR3 DNA: TGTGCCAGTAGTATAGTCTGGGCAGGCGGCATCTATGGCTACACCTTC
V gene: TRBV19
J gene: TRBJ1-2
D gene: .
clone size: .

CDR3 protein: CASNSNKGRNEQFF
CDR3 DNA: TGTGCCAGTAATTCCAACAAAGGGCGGAATGAGCAGTTCTTC
V gene: TRBV19
J gene: TRBJ2-1
D gene: .
clone size: .

CDR3 protein: CASSHRLAGGLTGELFF
CDR3 DNA: TGTGCCAGCAGCCACAGACTAGCGGGAGGGCTCACCGGGGAGCTGTTTTTT
V gene: TRBV11-2
J gene: TRBJ2-2
D gene: TRBD2
clone size: .

CDR3 protein: CASSPTEFNEKLFF
CDR3 DNA: TGCGCCAGCAGCCCAACAGAATTTAATGAAAAACTGTTTTTT
V gene: TRBV4-1
J gene: TRBJ1-4
D gene: .
clone size: .

CDR3 protein: CASRETGNYGYTF
CDR3 DNA: TGTGCCAGCAGGGAGACAGGGAACTATGGCTACACCTTC
V gene: TRBV25-1
J gene: TRBJ1-2
D gene: TRBD1
clone size: many

CDR3 protein: CASSARGGGGEAFF
CDR3 DNA: TGTGCCAGCAGCGCCCGAGGGGGGGGCGGTGAAGCTTTCTTT
V gene: TRBV9
J gene: TRBJ1-1
D gene: .
clone size: .

CDR3 protein: CASSPLATNEKLFF
CDR3 DNA: TGTGCCAGCTCACCCTTGGCAACTAATGAAAAACTGTTTTTT
V gene: TRBV18
J gene: TRBJ1-4
D gene: .
clone size: .

CDR3 protein: CAIRKTGGAETQYF
CDR3 DNA: TGTGCCATCAGGAAGACAGGGGGCGCGGAGACCCAGTACTTC
V gene: TRBV10-3
J gene: TRBJ2-5
D gene: TRBD1
clone size: .

CDR3 protein: CSVGVTGELFF
CDR3 DNA: TGCAGCGTCGGGGTGACCGGGGAGCTGTTTTTT
V gene: TRBV29-1
J gene: TRBJ2-2
D gene: .
clone size: .